This TCR beta chain was identified in a study of cytotoxic CD8 clonotypes in ibrutinib-treated CLL. Study at large: After a median of around 70 months, around 15 patients stayed remitted and approximately 12 progressed; responses had been partial in 24 and complete in 2. Treatment had run for a median 12 months, range 6 to 36, when response samples were taken.

Broader study findings: Once treatment began, public clonotypes, which were uncommon, contracted or stayed stable. Whereas clonality rose at ibrutinib response, it declined toward baseline at progression.

Here immunoSEQ multiplex PCR was the method, and the copy in TCRdb shows in-frame clones only, minus some. Counted here are fewer than 300,000 clones, 65% to 85% occurring once; the ten biggest clones make up about 6%. A note on this clone: Its antigen is as yet unknown.

CDR3 length: 16 amino acids. Losses at the gene ends were 2 bases for V and 4 bases for J; bases not matched to a gene: 10. The germline gives CDR1 ENHRY, CDR2 SYGVKD. This chain uses TRBV10-3 with TRBJ1-2; the match to TRBD1 covers 7 bases. The TCR originated in a human donor with chronic lymphocytic leukemia. The sample consisted of PBMCs, taken at disease progression, from a patient treated with ibrutinib. CDR3 sequence: CAISEPNRGGRYGYTF. CDR3 in DNA: TGTGCCATCAGTGAGCCGAACAGGGGCGGACGCTATGGCTACACCTTC.